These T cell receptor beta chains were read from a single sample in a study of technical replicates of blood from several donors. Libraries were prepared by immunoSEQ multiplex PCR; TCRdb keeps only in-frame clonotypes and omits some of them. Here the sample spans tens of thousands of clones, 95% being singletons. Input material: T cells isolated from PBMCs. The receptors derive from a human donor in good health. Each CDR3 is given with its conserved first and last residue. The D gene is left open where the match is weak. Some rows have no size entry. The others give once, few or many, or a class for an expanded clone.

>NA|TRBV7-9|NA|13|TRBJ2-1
TGTGCCAGCAGCTTAGTGGAGTACAATGAGCAGTTCTTC
CASSLVEYNEQFF
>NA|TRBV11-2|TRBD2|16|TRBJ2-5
TGTGCCAGCAGCTTAGTAGGAGCGGGAGCGGAGCAGACCCAGTACTTC
CASSLVGAGAEQTQYF
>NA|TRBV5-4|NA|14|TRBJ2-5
TGTGCCAGCAGCTTGGGATCAGGGCGAGAGACCCAGTACTTC
CASSLGSGRETQYF
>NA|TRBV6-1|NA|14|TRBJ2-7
TGTGCCAGCAGTGTCTGGAGGGTGTCAAAGGAGCAGTACTTC
CASSVWRVSKEQYF
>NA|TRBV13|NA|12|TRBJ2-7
TGTGCCAGCAGGGTAGGGGGTTACGAGCAGTACTTC
CASRVGGYEQYF
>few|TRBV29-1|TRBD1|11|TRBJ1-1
TGCAGCGCTTTATCTAGGGGGCTGGCTTTCTTT
CSALSRGLAFF
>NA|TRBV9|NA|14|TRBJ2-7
TGTGCCAGCAGCGGCTCGGGGTACTCCTACGAGCAGTACTTC
CASSGSGYSYEQYF
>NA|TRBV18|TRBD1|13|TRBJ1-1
TGTGCCAGCTCACAAACAGGGGACACTGAAGCTTTCTTT
CASSQTGDTEAFF
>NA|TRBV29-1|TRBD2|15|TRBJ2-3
TGCAGCGTCGAGACTAGCGGGAGGGTTGGAGATACGCAGTATTTT
CSVETSGRVGDTQYF
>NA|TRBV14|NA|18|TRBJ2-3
TGTGCCAGCAGCCAAGATGGGGGGCTAGCGGTAATCACAGATACGCAGTATTTT
CASSQDGGLAVITDTQYF
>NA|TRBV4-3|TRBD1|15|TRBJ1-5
TGCGCCAGCAGCCGGTTGACAGGGAACAATCAGCCCCAGCATTTT
CASSRLTGNNQPQHF
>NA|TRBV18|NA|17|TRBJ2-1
TGTGCCAGCTCACCGCGTAGTTCGGGAGTGACCTACAATGAGCAGTTCTTC
CASSPRSSGVTYNEQFF
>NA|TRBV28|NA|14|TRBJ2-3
TGTGCCAGCAGTCTAAGGGGAGGGGGAGATACGCAGTATTTT
CASSLRGGGDTQYF
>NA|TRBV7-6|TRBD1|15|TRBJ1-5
TGTGCCAGCAGACAACAGGGGAGCCTCAATCAGCCCCAGCATTTT
CASRQQGSLNQPQHF
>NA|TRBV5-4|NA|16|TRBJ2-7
TGTGCCAGCGCCTCGTATTCAGGGGGGTTCCCCTACGAGCAGTACTTC
CASASYSGGFPYEQYF
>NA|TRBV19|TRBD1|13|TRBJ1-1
TGTGCCAGTAGTTTGGACAGGGCATTTGAAGCTTTCTTT
CASSLDRAFEAFF
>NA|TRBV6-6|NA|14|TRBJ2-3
TGTGCCAGCAGTTACAGGGAAAGGGGCGATACGCAGTATTTT
CASSYRERGDTQYF
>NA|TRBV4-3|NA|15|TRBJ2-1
TGCGCCAGCAGCCAGGAGGACAGAGGGTTCAATGAGCAGTTCTTC
CASSQEDRGFNEQFF
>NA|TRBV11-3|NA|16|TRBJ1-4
TGTGCCAGCAGCTTAGGGGCGACAGAAACAAATGAAAAACTGTTTTTT
CASSLGATETNEKLFF
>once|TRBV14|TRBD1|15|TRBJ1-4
TGTGCCAGCAGTCGAACTACAGGGGGAAACGAAAAACTGTTTTTT
CASSRTTGGNEKLFF
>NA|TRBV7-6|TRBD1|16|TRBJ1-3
TGTGCCAGCAGTTATCTACGGACAGGGCCTGGAAACACCATATATTTT
CASSYLRTGPGNTIYF
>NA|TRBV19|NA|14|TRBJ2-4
TGTGCCAGTAGTATAAAAGGGGCTCGGGACATTCAGTACTTC
CASSIKGARDIQYF
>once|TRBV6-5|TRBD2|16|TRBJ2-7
TGTGCCAGCAGTTCCCTTCTAGCGGGAGTGGCCTACGAGCAGTACTTC
CASSSLLAGVAYEQYF
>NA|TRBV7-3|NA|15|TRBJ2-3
TGTGCCAGCAGCTTAATGGGCCCTAGCACAGATACGCAGTATTTT
CASSLMGPSTDTQYF
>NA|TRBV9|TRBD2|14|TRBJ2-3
TGTGCCAGCAGCGTAAGCGGGGGCACAGATACGCAGTATTTT
CASSVSGGTDTQYF
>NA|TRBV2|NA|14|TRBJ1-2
TGTGCCAGCAGCCGTGACAGGCTTGCTTATGGCTACACCTTC
CASSRDRLAYGYTF
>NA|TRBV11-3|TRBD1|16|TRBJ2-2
TGTGCCAGCAGCTTAGCTTTCGGACAGGGCCACGGGGAGCTGTTTTTT
CASSLAFGQGHGELFF
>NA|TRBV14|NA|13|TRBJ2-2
TGTGCCAGCAGCTTACAGGGTGCCGGGGAGCTGTTTTTT
CASSLQGAGELFF
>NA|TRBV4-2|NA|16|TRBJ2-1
TGTGCCAGCAGCCAAGAAGAGGGAAGCTCCTACAATGAGCAGTTCTTC
CASSQEEGSSYNEQFF
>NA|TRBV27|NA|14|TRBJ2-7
TGTGCCAGCAGTACAATCCGCAAAGATTACGAGCAGTACTTC
CASSTIRKDYEQYF
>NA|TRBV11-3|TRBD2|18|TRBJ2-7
TGTGCCAGCAGCCCCTCTCCCTCGACTAGCGGGCGCTCCTACGAGCAGTACTTC
CASSPSPSTSGRSYEQYF
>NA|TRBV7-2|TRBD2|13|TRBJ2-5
TGTGCCATTAGACTAGCGGCCCAAGAGACCCAGTACTTC
CAIRLAAQETQYF
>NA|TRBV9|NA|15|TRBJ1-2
TGTGCCAGCAGCGTTTCTGGCAGGGCTTTCTATGGCTACACCTTC
CASSVSGRAFYGYTF
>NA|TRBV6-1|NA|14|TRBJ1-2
TGTGCCAGCAGTGAGGGCAGGCTCCTTACCGGCTACACCTTC
CASSEGRLLTGYTF
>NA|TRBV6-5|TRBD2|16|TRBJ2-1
TGTGCCAGCAGTTACTCTAGCGGGAGGTTATACAATGAGCAGTTCTTC
CASSYSSGRLYNEQFF
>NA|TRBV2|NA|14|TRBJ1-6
TGTGCCAGCCGGAACAGGGATCTGAGTTCACCCCTCCACTTT
CASRNRDLSSPLHF